The T cell receptor (beta chain) described here comes from a study of shared clonotypes between healthy human individuals. CDR3 length: 16 residues. The germline CDR1 and CDR2 sequences are MNHNY and SVGAGI (reference sequence). Trimming cost V 8 bases and J 0 bases, with 18 bases left between them. Sequencing was performed with immunoSEQ multiplex PCR; in TCRdb, only in-frame clones are kept and a portion is missing. Of about a million clones listed, 70% to 80% are singletons. The chain has TRBV6-6 and TRBJ2-3; D might be TRBD1 (6 bases). The sequenced sample consisted of memory CD4+ T cells sorted from blood. Regarding subset: CD45RA-negative fraction. The TCR was taken from a man aged 18 to 30 in good health. Here the CDR3 DNA reads TGTGCCAGCCGAATCCCCGGGACACCTAGCACAGATACGCAGTATTTT. Protein: CASRIPGTPSTDTQYF.